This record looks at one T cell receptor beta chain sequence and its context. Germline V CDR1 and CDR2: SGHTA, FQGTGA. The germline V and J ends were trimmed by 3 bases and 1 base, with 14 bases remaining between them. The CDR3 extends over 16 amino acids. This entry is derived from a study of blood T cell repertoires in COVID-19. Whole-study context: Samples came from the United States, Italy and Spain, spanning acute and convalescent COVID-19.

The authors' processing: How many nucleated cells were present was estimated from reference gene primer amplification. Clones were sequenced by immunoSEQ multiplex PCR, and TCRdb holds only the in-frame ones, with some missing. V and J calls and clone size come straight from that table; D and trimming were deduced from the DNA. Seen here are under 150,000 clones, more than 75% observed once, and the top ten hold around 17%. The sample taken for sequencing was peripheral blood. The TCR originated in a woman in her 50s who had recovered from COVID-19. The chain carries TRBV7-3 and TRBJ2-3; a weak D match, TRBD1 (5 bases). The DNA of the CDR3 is TGTGCCAGCAGCTTGTCCGCTGGGGCCCGCACAGATACGCAGTATTTT. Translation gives CASSLSAGARTDTQYF.